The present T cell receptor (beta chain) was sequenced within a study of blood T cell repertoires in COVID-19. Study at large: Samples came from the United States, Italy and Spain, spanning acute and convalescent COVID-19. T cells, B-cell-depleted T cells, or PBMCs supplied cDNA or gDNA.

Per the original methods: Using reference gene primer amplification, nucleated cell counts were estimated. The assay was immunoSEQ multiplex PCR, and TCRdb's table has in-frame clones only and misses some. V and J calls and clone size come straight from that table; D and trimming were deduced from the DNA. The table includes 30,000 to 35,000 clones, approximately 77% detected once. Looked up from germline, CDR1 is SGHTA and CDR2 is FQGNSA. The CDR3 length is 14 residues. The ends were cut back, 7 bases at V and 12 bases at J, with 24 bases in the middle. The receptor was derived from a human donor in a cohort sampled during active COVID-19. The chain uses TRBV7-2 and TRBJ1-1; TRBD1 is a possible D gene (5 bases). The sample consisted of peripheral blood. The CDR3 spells CASNPRVGRVVPFF. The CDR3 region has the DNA TGTGCCAGCAACCCCCGGGTAGGCAGGGTGGTCCCTTTCTTT.